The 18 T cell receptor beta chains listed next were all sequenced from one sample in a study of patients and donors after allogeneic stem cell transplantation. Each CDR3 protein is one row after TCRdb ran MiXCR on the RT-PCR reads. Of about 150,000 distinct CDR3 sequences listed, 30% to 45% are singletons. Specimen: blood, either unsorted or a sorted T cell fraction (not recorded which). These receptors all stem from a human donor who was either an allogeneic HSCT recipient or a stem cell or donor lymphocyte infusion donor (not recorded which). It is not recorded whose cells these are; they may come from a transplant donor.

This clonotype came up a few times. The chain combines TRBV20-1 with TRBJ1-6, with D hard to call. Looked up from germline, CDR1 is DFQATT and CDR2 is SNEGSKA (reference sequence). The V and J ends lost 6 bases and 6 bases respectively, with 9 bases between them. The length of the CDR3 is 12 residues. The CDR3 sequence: CSAHGVNSPLHF. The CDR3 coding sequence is TGCAGTGCCCACGGGGTTAATTCACCCCTCCACTTT.

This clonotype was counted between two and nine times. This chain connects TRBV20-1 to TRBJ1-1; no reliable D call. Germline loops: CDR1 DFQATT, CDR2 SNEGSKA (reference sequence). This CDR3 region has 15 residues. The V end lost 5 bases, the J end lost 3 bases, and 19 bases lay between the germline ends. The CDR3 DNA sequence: TGCAGTGCTGGTGGACCCCGGTTGTGGGACACTGAAGCTTTCTTT. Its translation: CSAGGPRLWDTEAFF.

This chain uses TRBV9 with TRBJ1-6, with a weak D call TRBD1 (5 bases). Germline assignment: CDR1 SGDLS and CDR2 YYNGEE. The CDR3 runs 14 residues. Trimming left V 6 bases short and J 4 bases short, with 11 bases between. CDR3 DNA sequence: TGTGCCAGCACCACCGGGGGGTATAATTCACCCCTCCACTTT. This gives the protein CASTTGGYNSPLHF.

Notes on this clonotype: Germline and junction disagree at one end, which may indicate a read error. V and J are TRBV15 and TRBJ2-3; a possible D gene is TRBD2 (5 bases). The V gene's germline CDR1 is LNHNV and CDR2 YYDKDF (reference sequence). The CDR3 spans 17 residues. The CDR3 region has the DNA TGTGCCACCGGCAGAGATGAAGGCGGGCTCCCCACAGATACGCAGTATTTT. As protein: CATGRDEGGLPTDTQYF.

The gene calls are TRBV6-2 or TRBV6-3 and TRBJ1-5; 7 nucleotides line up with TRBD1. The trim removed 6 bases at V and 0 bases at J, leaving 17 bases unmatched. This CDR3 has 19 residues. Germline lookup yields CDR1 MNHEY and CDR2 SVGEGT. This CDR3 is CASSAQIYRQGYSNQPQHF. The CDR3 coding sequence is TGTGCCAGCAGCGCCCAAATATATAGACAGGGATATAGCAATCAGCCCCAGCATTTT.

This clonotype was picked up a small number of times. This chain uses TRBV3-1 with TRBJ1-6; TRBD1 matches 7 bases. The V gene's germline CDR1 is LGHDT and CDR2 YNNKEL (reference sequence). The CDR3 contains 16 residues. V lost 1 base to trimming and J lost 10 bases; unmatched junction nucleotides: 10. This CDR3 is CASSQGTGALRSPLHF. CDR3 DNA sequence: TGTGCCAGCAGCCAAGGCACAGGGGCCTTGAGATCACCCCTCCACTTT.

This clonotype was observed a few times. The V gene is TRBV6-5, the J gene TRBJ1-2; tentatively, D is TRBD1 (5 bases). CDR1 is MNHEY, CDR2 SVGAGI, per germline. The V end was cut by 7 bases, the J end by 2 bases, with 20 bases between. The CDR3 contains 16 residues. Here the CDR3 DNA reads TGTGCCAGCACCAACCCCTCTCGGCGGGGGAACTATGGCTACACCTTC. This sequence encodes CASTNPSRRGNYGYTF.

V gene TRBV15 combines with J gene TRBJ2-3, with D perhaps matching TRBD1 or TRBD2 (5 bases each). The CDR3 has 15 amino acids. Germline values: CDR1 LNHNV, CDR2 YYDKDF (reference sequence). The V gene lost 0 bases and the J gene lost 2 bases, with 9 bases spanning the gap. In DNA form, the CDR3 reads TGTGCCACCAGCAGAGATCCGGGGCTCACAGATACGCAGTATTTT. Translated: CATSRDPGLTDTQYF.

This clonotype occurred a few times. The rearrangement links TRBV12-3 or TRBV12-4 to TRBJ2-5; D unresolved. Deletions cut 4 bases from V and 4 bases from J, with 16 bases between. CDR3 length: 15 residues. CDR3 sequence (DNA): TGTGCCAGCAGTTCGGCAACCTGGGCTCTAGAGACCCAGTACTTC. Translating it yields CASSSATWALETQYF.

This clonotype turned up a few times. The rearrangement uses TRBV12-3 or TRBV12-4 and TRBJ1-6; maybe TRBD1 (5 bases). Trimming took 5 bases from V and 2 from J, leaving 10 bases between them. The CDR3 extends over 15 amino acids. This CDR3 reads CASSADTPYNSPLHF. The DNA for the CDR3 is TGTGCCAGCAGTGCGGACACTCCCTATAATTCACCCCTCCACTTT.

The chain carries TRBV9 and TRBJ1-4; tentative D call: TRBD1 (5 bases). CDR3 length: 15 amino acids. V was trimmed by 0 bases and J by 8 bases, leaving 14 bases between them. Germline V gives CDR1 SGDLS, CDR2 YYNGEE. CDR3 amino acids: CASSVGPRGSEKLFF. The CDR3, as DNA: TGTGCCAGCAGCGTAGGACCCCGGGGGTCCGAAAAACTGTTTTTT.

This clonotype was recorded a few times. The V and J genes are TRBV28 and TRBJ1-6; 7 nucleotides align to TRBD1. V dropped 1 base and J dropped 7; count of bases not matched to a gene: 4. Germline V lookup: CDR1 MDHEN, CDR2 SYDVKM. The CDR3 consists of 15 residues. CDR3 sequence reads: CASSLFRGQNSPLHF. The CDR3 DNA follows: TGTGCCAGCAGTTTATTTAGGGGACAGAATTCACCCCTCCACTTT.

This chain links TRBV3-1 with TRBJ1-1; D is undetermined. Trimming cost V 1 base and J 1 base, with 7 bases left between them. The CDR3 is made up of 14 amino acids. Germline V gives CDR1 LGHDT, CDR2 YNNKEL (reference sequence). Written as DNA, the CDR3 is TGTGCCAGCAGCCAAGGGGTAGGGAACACTGAAGCTTTCTTT. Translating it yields CASSQGVGNTEAFF.

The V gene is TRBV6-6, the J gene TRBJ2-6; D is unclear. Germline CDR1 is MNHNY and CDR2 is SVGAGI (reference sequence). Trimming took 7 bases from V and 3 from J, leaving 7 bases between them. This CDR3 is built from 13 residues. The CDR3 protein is CASTSVGANVLTF. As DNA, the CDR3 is TGTGCCAGCACCAGCGTTGGGGCCAACGTCCTGACTTTC.

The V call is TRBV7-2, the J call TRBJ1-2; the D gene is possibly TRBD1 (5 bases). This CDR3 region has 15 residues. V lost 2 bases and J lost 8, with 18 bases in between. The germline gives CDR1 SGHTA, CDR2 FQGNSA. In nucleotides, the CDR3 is TGTGCCAGCAGCTTATCTCGAGGGGACCTTTTAGGCTACACCTTC. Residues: CASSLSRGDLLGYTF. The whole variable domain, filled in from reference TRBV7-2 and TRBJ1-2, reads GAGVSQSPSNKVTEKGKDVELRCDPISGHTALYWYRQSLGQGLEFLIYFQGNSAPDKSGLPSDRFSAERTGGSVSTLTIQRTQQEDSAVYLCASSLSRGDLLGYTFGSGTRLTVV.

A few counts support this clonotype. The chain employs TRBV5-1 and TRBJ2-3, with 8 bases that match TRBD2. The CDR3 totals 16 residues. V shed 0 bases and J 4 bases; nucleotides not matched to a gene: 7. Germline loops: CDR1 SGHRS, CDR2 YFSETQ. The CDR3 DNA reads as TGCGCCAGCAGCTTGGCCCCTCTGACTAGCGCAGATACGCAGTATTTT. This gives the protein CASSLAPLTSADTQYF.

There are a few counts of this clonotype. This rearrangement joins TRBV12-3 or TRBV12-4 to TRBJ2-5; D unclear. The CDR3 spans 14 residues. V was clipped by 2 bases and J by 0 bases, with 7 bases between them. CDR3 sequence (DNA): TGTGCCAGCAGTTTACGGGCCCACCAAGAGACCCAGTACTTC. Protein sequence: CASSLRAHQETQYF.

The CDR3 reads CASSLAGGNIQYF. In DNA, the CDR3 is TGCGCCAGCAGCCTAGCGGGGGGAAACATTCAGTACTTC. The J gene is TRBJ2-4, the V gene TRBV4-1; 10 bases fit TRBD2. The CDR3 covers 13 residues. The germline V gene has CDR1 MGHRA and CDR2 YSYEKL. V gave up 4 bases and J gave up 6 bases; unmatched junction bases: 0.